Shown below are 31 T cell receptor beta chains from a single sample sequenced in a study of OX40 agonist ivuxolimab in advanced cancers. The protocol was immunoSEQ multiplex PCR, while the TCRdb copy is restricted to in-frame clones and leaves out a portion. The sample consists of roughly 20,000 clones, about four fifths of them appearing once. The sample here was CD4+ or CD8+ T cells sorted from blood, taken in a trial of the OX40 agonist ivuxolimab. These receptors all come from an adult with an advanced solid tumor such as melanoma, head and neck, liver or kidney cancer.

This clone was found a few times. The rearrangement uses TRBV27 and TRBJ2-1; 9 positions agree with TRBD2. The length of the CDR3 is 13 residues. Trimming took 5 bases from V and 7 from J; bases not matched to a gene: 3. Germline CDR1 and CDR2: MNHEY and SMNVEV (reference sequence). In DNA form, the CDR3 reads TGTGCCAGCAGTCTGGGACTAGCTAATGAGCAGTTCTTC. This sequence encodes CASSLGLANEQFF.

This chain links TRBV10-3 with TRBJ2-3; D perhaps matches TRBD1 (6 bases). Germline CDR1 and CDR2: ENHRY and SYGVKD. This CDR3 contains 13 residues. CDR3 protein: CAVSGDLTDTQYF. DNA for the CDR3: TGTGCTGTGTCAGGGGACCTCACAGATACGCAGTATTTT.

V usage is TRBV5-1 and J usage is TRBJ2-2; the match to TRBD2 covers 10 bases. Germline lookup yields CDR1 SGHRS and CDR2 YFSETQ. The V gene end was trimmed by 2 bases and the J gene end by 3 bases; junction bases not matched to a gene: 7. This CDR3 is 17 amino acids long. The CDR3 DNA sequence: TGCGCCAGCAGCTTCTACCGGACTAGCGGTTACACCGGGGAGCTGTTTTTT. It encodes CASSFYRTSGYTGELFF.

The genes are TRBV28 and TRBJ1-1; D gene ambiguous. The CDR3 runs to 12 residues. Trimming left V 9 bases short and J 5 bases short, with 13 bases between. Germline V gene lookup returns CDR1 MDHEN and CDR2 SYDVKM. CDR3 coding DNA: TGTGCCAGTCGGCCACGAAGGACTGAAGCTTTCTTT. Its translation: CASRPRRTEAFF.

The chain has TRBV5-4 and TRBJ2-3; 10 bases align to TRBD2. Germline V CDR1 and CDR2: SGHNT, YYREEE (reference sequence). The CDR3 length is 15 residues. V dropped 6 bases and J dropped 5; count of bases not matched to a gene: 9. The CDR3 nucleotides read TGTGCCAGCATCCGGATGGGACTAGCGAGAGATACGCAGTATTTT. Translated, it gives CASIRMGLARDTQYF.

The chain links TRBV21-1 to TRBJ1-1. TRBV21-1 constitutes a pseudogene. This CDR3 contains 16 residues. CDR3 in amino acids: CASSGTVATLRTEAFF. The CDR3 coding sequence is TGTGCCAGCAGCGGTACTGTAGCTACACTTCGCACTGAAGCTTTCTTT.

This clone came up a few times. The DNA for the CDR3 is TGTGCCAGCAGCTTAGCCTGGACAGGGGGCAGGAGCACTGAAGCTTTCTTT. Encoded protein: CASSLAWTGGRSTEAFF. V gene TRBV7-2 combines with J gene TRBJ1-1; 11 nucleotides agree with TRBD1. Germline V gene data show CDR1 as SGHTA and CDR2 as FQGNSA. Trimming at V came to 0 bases and at J to 4 bases, leaving 7 bases not matched to a gene. The length of the CDR3 is 17 residues.

This rearrangement joins TRBV5-4 to TRBJ2-5, with 8 positions matching TRBD1. Germline V gene lookup returns CDR1 SGHNT and CDR2 YYREEE (reference sequence). Germline trimming cut 4 bases from V and 7 bases from J; bases unmatched to any gene: 6. The length of the CDR3 is 13 residues. CDR3 coding DNA: TGTGCCAGCAGCACCGGACAGGGACGGACCCAGTACTTC. Its protein product is CASSTGQGRTQYF.

V is TRBV21-1 and J is TRBJ1-3; the DNA was not compared with TRBD1, the D call given in the table. TRBV21-1 is recorded as a pseudogene. The length of the CDR3 is 21 residues. CDR3 nucleotide sequence: TGTGCCAGCAGCAAAGTCGATGTTCGGGACAGGATGACGAGCTCTGGAAACACCATATATTTT. It is translated as CASSKVDVRDRMTSSGNTIYF.

The V gene is TRBV7-6, the J gene TRBJ2-2; D might be TRBD1 (5 bases). The CDR3 runs to 15 residues. Looked up from germline, CDR1 is SGHVS and CDR2 is FNYEAQ. Trimming stripped 5 bases from V and 2 bases from J, with 12 bases between. Here the CDR3 reads CASSQGQANTGELFF. The CDR3, as DNA: TGTGCCAGCAGCCAGGGTCAGGCTAACACCGGGGAGCTGTTTTTT.

The gene calls are TRBV7-9 and TRBJ2-3, with 8 positions matching TRBD1. The V gene end was trimmed by 8 bases and the J gene end by 2 bases; junction bases not matched to a gene: 6. The CDR3 has 14 amino acids. Germline CDR1 SEHNR, CDR2 FQNEAQ (reference sequence). The CDR3 reads CASQRGQATDTQYF. The CDR3 region has the DNA TGTGCCAGCCAGAGGGGACAGGCCACAGATACGCAGTATTTT.

V is TRBV6-1 and J is TRBJ2-7; D is possibly TRBD1 (6 bases). The CDR3 covers 15 residues. The V gene lost 5 bases and the J gene lost 0 bases, with 14 bases spanning the gap. Germline V gives CDR1 MNHNS, CDR2 SASEGT. The chain's CDR3 is CASSPGQTSSYEQYF. CDR3 DNA: TGTGCCAGCAGTCCCGGACAGACCAGCTCCTACGAGCAGTACTTC.

The chain joins TRBV7-2 to TRBJ2-5, with TRBD2 matching over 11 bases. Per the germline V gene, CDR1 is SGHTA and CDR2 is FQGNSA. J was trimmed by 2 bases and V by 1 base; bases with no gene match: 3. CDR3 length: 16 amino acids. The CDR3 nucleotides are TGTGCCAGCAGCTTAGTCCCTAGCGGGAGGCAAGAGACCCAGTACTTC. Amino acids: CASSLVPSGRQETQYF.

The V gene is TRBV19, the J gene TRBJ1-1; TRBD1 matches 9 bases. There are 14 residues in the CDR3. Germline CDR1 LNHDA, CDR2 SQIVND (reference sequence). V dropped 3 bases and J dropped 5; count of bases not matched to a gene: 4. CDR3 coding DNA: TGTGCCAGTAGTATCACAGGGGGCTGGACTGAAGCTTTCTTT. Amino acids: CASSITGGWTEAFF.

The rearrangement links TRBV10-3 to TRBJ2-5; D unresolved. Trimming removed 3 bases at V and 0 bases at J, with 11 bases between. The CDR3 consists of 15 residues. Germline lookup yields CDR1 ENHRY and CDR2 SYGVKD. CDR3 nucleotides: TGTGCCATCAGTGACCCAGACGAGGACCAAGAGACCCAGTACTTC. This encodes CAISDPDEDQETQYF.

This clone was seen once. The chain recombines TRBV14 with TRBJ2-5; no clear D. Trimming stripped 0 bases from V and 2 bases from J, with 13 bases between. CDR3 length: 16 residues. In germline, CDR1 is SGHDN, CDR2 FVKESK. This CDR3 is CASSQDGLVGQETQYF. CDR3 nucleotides: TGTGCCAGCAGCCAAGATGGGTTGGTGGGGCAAGAGACCCAGTACTTC.

This clone was detected only once. V is TRBV7-2 and J is TRBJ1-5; no clear D. V was shortened by 0 bases and J by 4 bases, with 7 bases between the two germline ends. Looked up from germline, CDR1 is SGHTA and CDR2 is FQGNSA. The CDR3 consists of 14 residues. The CDR3 spells CASSLAGLNQPQHF. CDR3 coding DNA: TGTGCCAGCAGCTTAGCAGGGCTGAATCAGCCCCAGCATTTT.

This chain connects TRBV10-3 to TRBJ2-1, with TRBD2 identical over 7 bases. This CDR3 has 12 residues. Per germline, CDR1 ENHRY and CDR2 SYGVKD. CDR3 in DNA: TGTGGGGCGGGAGACAACTACAATGAGCAGTTCTTC. It specifies CGAGDNYNEQFF.

This chain uses TRBV19 with TRBJ1-6; no reliable D call. From germline, CDR1 is LNHDA and CDR2 SQIVND (reference sequence). Trimming cost V 4 bases and J 0 bases, with 10 bases left between them. The CDR3 extends over 16 amino acids. The CDR3 DNA reads as TGTGCCAGTAGTACCTGGACGGTCTCCTATAATTCACCCCTCCACTTT. Protein: CASSTWTVSYNSPLHF.

This rearrangement joins TRBV30 to TRBJ2-5, with 9 bases aligning to TRBD1. CDR3 length equals 13 residues. J lost 4 bases, V lost 3 bases, and 3 bases had no gene match. Germline V lookup: CDR1 GTSNPN, CDR2 SVGIG (reference sequence). In DNA, the CDR3 is TGTGCCTGGAGGCGGACAGGGGCAGAGACCCAGTACTTC. Translation: CAWRRTGAETQYF. Looking up the rest from reference TRBV30 and TRBJ2-5 gives the full variable domain: SQTIHQWPATLVQPVGSPLSLECTVEGTSNPNLYWYRQAAGRGLQLLFYSVGIGQISSEVPQNLSASRPQDRQFILSSKKLLLSDSGFYLCAWRRTGAETQYFGPGTRLLVL.

The chain carries TRBV7-2 and TRBJ1-2; possible D gene TRBD1, 5 bases. The CDR3 runs to 17 residues. Trimming cost V 2 bases and J 2 bases, with 18 bases left between them. Germline CDR1 is SGHTA and CDR2 is FQGNSA. In DNA, the CDR3 is TGTGCCAGCAGCTTACACCAGATTCACAGGCAAAACTATGGCTACACCTTC. Translating it yields CASSLHQIHRQNYGYTF. Together with reference TRBV7-2 and TRBJ1-2, the CDR3 gives the full variable domain: GAGVSQSPSNKVTEKGKDVELRCDPISGHTALYWYRQSLGQGLEFLIYFQGNSAPDKSGLPSDRFSAERTGGSVSTLTIQRTQQEDSAVYLCASSLHQIHRQNYGYTFGSGTRLTVV.

The DNA for the CDR3 is TGTGCCTGGGGGGGCGGGGGCCCCTACGAGCAGTACTTC. It yields the protein CAWGGGGPYEQYF. This chain links TRBV30 with TRBJ2-7, with D perhaps matching TRBD2 (7 bases). The V gene's germline CDR1 is GTSNPN and CDR2 SVGIG (reference sequence). This CDR3 is built from 13 residues. Trimming pared 5 bases from V and 2 bases from J, leaving 13 bases between.

The V call is TRBV28, the J call TRBJ2-5; D is unresolved. The DNA end lines up better with TRBJ2-7; the J call may be wrong. The germline CDR1 and CDR2 sequences are MDHEN and SYDVKM. The CDR3 loop spans 15 amino acids. The DNA for the CDR3 is TGTGCCAGCAGCGAACTTCGACCCGTCTCCGGCGAGCAGTACTTC. Translated: CASSELRPVSGEQYF.

The chain recombines TRBV5-1 with TRBJ1-6; D not resolved. Germline V gene data show CDR1 as SGHRS and CDR2 as YFSETQ. This CDR3 has 15 amino acids. V shed 0 bases and J shed 10 bases, with 14 bases lying between them. The CDR3 DNA follows: TGCGCCAGCAGCTTGGAGGAGGGATCCGGATCACCCCTCCACTTT. It yields the protein CASSLEEGSGSPLHF.

This clone was seen once. The V and J genes are TRBV19 and TRBJ2-5; D is possibly TRBD1 (6 bases). TRBJ2-7 matches the DNA end more closely, so the J call is doubtful. The CDR3 extends over 13 amino acids. Germline CDR1 and CDR2: LNHDA and SQIVND (reference sequence). In DNA, the CDR3 is TGTGCCAGTAGTATAGGACAGGCCTACGAGCAGTACTTC. It codes for CASSIGQAYEQYF.

The chain joins TRBV6-5 to TRBJ2-1; 7 bases are shared with TRBD2. This CDR3 is 15 amino acids long. V lost 4 bases and J lost 4; bases outside the gene matches: 7. Germline CDR1 reads MNHEY; CDR2 reads SVGAGI. The CDR3 sequence: CASSLGEGNYNEQFF. CDR3 sequence (DNA): TGTGCCAGCAGTTTGGGGGAGGGGAATTACAATGAGCAGTTCTTC.

The rearrangement uses TRBV28 and TRBJ1-5, with D possibly TRBD1 on 5 matching bases. CDR3 length equals 14 residues. Per the germline V gene, CDR1 is MDHEN and CDR2 is SYDVKM. Trimming left V 4 bases short and J 7 bases short, with 14 bases between. The CDR3 sequence is CASSSQADWQPQHF. Written as DNA, the CDR3 is TGTGCCAGCAGTTCACAGGCGGATTGGCAGCCCCAGCATTTT.

The rearrangement uses TRBV18 and TRBJ2-5; 8 bases match TRBD1. Near its end, the DNA agrees better with TRBJ2-7, so the J call may be wrong. Germline V CDR1 and CDR2: KGHSH, LQKENI. This CDR3 is built from 14 residues. This CDR3 reads CASSSGTGAYEQYF. In DNA, the CDR3 is TGTGCCAGCTCTTCCGGGACAGGCGCCTACGAGCAGTACTTC.

CDR3 nucleotides: TGCGCCAGCAGGAAGGGGCTAGAGGGCACCGGGGAGCTGTTTTTT. Residues: CASRKGLEGTGELFF. J is TRBJ2-2 and V is TRBV4-3; D tentatively fits TRBD1 or TRBD2 (5 bases each). CDR3 length equals 15 residues. Germline V gives CDR1 LGHNA, CDR2 YSLEER. Trimming removed 6 bases from V and 4 bases from J, with 15 bases in between.

The CDR3 coding sequence is TGTGCCAGCAGAATATTAATGGGCAGGGGGAGCGCTGAAGCTTTCTTT. Translated, it gives CASRILMGRGSAEAFF. V usage is TRBV4-2 and J usage is TRBJ1-1, with 7 bases aligning to TRBD1. CDR1 and CDR2 (germline): LGHNA, YNFKEQ. The CDR3 consists of 16 residues. Losses at the gene ends were 6 bases for V and 6 bases for J; bases not matched to a gene: 16.

The chain links TRBV5-6 to TRBJ2-2; TRBD2 might be the D (6 bases). The V gene lost 2 bases and the J gene lost 5 bases, with 13 bases spanning the gap. There are 15 residues in the CDR3. The germline V gene has CDR1 SGHDT and CDR2 YYEEEE. The CDR3 nucleotides read TGTGCCAGCAGCTTTGGAGGGGCGCGAACCGGGGAGCTGTTTTTT. Protein sequence: CASSFGGARTGELFF.